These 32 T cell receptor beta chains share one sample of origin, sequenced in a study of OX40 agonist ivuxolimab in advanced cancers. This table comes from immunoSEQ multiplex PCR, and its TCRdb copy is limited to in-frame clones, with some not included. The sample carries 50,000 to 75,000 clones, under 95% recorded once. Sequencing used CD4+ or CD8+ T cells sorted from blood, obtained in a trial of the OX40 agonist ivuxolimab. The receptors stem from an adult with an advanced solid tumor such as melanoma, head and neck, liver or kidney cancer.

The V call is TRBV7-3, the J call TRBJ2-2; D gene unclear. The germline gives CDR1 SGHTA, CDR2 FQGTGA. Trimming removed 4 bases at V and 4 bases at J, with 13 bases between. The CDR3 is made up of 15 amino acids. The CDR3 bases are TGTGCCAGCAGCTCGAGTGGGCAGATCACCGGGGAGCTGTTTTTT. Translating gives CASSSSGQITGELFF.

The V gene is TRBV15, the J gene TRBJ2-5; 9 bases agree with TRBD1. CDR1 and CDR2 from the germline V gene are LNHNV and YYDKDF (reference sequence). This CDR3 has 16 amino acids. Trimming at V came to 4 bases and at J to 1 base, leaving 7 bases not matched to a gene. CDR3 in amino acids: CATSIIPGQGQETQYF. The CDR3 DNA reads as TGTGCCACCAGCATTATTCCGGGACAGGGCCAAGAGACCCAGTACTTC.

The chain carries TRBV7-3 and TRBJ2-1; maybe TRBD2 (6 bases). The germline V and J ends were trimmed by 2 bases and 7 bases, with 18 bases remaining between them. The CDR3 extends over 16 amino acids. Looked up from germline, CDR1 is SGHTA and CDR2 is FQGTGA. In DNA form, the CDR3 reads TGTGCCAGCAGCTTAGGAGGGGACGCTTTTACGAATGAGCAGTTCTTC. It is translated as CASSLGGDAFTNEQFF.

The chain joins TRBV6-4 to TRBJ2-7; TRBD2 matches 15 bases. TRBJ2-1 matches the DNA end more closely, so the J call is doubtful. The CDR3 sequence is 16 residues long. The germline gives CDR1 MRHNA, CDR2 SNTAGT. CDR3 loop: CASSDRTSGRAYEQFF. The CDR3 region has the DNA TGTGCCAGCAGTGACAGGACTAGCGGGAGGGCCTATGAGCAGTTCTTC.

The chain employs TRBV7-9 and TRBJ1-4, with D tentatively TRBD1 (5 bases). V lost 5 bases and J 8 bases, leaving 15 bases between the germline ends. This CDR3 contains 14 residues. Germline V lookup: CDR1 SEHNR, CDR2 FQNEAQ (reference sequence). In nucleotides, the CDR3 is TGTGCCAGCAGCCCCAGACAGCCTGTAGAAAAACTGTTTTTT. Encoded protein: CASSPRQPVEKLFF.

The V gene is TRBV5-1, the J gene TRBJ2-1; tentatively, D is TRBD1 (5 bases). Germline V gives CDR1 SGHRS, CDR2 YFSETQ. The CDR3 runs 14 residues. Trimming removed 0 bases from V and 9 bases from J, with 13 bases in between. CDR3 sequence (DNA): TGCGCCAGCAGCTTGGGGGGCCGGGCAAGTGAGCAGTTCTTC. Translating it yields CASSLGGRASEQFF.

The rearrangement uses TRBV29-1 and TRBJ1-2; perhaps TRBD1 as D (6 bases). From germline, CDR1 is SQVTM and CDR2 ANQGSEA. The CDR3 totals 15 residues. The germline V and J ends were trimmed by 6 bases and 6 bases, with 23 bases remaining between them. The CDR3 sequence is CSVVIQGAAYDGYTF. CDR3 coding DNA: TGCAGCGTAGTTATACAGGGTGCCGCTTATGATGGCTACACCTTC.

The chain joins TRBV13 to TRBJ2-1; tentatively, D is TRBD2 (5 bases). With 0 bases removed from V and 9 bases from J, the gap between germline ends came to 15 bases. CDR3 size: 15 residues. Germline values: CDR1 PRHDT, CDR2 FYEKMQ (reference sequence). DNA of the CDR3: TGTGCCAGCAGCTTAGGTCGAGCCGCAAGCGGTGAGCAGTTCTTC. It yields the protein CASSLGRAASGEQFF.

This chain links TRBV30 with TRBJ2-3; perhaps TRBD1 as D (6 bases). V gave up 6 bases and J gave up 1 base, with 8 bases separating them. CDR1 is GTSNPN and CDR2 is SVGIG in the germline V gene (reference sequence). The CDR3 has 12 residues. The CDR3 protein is CACQGRTDTQYF. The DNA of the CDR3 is TGTGCCTGCCAGGGGCGCACAGATACGCAGTATTTT. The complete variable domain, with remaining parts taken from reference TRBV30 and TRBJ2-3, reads SQTIHQWPATLVQPVGSPLSLECTVEGTSNPNLYWYRQAAGRGLQLLFYSVGIGQISSEVPQNLSASRPQDRQFILSSKKLLLSDSGFYLCACQGRTDTQYFGPGTRLTVL.

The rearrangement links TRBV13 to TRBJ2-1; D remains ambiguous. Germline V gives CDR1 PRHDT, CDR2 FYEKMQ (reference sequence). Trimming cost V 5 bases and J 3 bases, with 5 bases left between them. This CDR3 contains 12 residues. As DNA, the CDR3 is TGTGCCAGCAGCATGATCTACAATGAGCAGTTCTTC. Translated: CASSMIYNEQFF. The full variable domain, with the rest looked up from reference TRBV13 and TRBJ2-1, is AAGVIQSPRHLIKEKRETATLKCYPIPRHDTVYWYQQGPGQDPQFLISFYEKMQSDKGSIPDRFSAQQFSDYHSELNMSSLELGDSALYFCASSMIYNEQFFGPGTRLTVL.

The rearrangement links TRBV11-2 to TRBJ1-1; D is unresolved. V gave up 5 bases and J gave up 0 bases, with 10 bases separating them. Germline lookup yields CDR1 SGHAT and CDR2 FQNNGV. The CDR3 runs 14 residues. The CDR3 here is CASSPGRVNTEAFF. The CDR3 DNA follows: TGTGCCAGCAGCCCGGGGAGAGTGAACACTGAAGCTTTCTTT.

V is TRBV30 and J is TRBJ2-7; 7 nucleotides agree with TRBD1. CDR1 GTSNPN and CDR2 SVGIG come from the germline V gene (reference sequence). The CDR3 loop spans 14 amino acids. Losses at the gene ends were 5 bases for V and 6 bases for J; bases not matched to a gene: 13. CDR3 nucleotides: TGTGCCTGGGGTAGGTCGAGACAGGGAAGCGAGCAGTACTTC. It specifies CAWGRSRQGSEQYF.

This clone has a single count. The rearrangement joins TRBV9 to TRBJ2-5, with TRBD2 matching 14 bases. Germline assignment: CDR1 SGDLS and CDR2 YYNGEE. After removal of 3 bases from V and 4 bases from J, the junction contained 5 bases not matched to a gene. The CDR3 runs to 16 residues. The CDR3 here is CASSAPGTSGGETQYF. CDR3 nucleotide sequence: TGTGCCAGCAGCGCCCCCGGGACTAGCGGGGGAGAGACCCAGTACTTC.

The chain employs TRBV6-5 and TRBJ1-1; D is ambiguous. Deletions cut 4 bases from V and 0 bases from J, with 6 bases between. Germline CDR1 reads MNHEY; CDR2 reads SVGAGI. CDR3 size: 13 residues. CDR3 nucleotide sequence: TGTGCCAGCAGTTCTCCGGTGAACACTGAAGCTTTCTTT. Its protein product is CASSSPVNTEAFF.

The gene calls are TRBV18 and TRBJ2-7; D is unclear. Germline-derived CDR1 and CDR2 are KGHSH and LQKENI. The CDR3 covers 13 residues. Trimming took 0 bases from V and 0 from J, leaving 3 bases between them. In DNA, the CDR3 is TGTGCCAGCTCACCACCGGTCTCCTACGAGCAGTACTTC. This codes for CASSPPVSYEQYF.

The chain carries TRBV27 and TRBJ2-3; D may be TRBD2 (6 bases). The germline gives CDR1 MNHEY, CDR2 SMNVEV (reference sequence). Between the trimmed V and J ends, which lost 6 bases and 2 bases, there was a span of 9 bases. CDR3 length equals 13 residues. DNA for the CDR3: TGTGCCAGCAGAGGAGGGAACACAGATACGCAGTATTTT. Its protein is CASRGGNTDTQYF.

The CDR3 region is CAWSGGRKGTEAFF. The CDR3, as DNA: TGTGCCTGGAGTGGGGGGAGAAAAGGCACTGAAGCTTTCTTT. This chain connects TRBV30 to TRBJ1-1; maybe TRBD1 (5 bases). V lost 1 base to trimming and J lost 4 bases, with 13 bases between them. The CDR3 loop spans 14 amino acids. Germline lookup yields CDR1 GTSNPN and CDR2 SVGIG (reference sequence).

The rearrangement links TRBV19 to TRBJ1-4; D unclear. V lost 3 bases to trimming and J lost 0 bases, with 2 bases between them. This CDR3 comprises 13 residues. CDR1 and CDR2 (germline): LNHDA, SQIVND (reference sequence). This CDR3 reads CASSMATNEKLFF. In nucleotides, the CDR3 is TGTGCCAGTAGTATGGCAACTAATGAAAAACTGTTTTTT.

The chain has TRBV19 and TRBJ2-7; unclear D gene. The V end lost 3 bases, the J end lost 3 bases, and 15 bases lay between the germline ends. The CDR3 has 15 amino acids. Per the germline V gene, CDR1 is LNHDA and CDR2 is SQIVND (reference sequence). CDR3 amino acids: CASSISTSSDYEQYF. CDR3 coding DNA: TGTGCCAGTAGTATTTCGACCTCCTCAGACTACGAGCAGTACTTC.

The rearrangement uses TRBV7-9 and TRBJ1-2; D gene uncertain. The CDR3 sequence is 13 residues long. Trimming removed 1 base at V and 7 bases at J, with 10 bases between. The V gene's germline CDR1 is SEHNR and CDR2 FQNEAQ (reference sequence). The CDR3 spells CASSLEGGLGYTF. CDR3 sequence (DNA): TGTGCCAGCAGCTTAGAGGGAGGTCTTGGCTACACCTTC.

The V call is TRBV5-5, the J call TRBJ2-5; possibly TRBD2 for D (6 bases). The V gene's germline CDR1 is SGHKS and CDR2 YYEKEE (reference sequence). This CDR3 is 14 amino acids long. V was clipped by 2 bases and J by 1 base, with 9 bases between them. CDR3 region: CASSFRGGQETQYF. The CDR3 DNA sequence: TGTGCCAGCAGCTTCCGGGGAGGCCAAGAGACCCAGTACTTC.

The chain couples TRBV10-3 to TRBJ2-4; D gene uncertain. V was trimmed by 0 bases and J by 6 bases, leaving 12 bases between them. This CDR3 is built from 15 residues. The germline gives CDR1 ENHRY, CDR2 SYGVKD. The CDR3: CAISESNTAGNIQYF. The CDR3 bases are TGTGCCATCAGTGAGTCGAATACGGCAGGAAACATTCAGTACTTC.

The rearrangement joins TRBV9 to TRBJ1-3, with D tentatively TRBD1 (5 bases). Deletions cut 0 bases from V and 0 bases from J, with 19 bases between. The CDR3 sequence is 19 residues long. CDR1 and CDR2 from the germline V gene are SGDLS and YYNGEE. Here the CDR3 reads CASSVGAQWGRSSGNTIYF. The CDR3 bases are TGTGCCAGCAGCGTAGGTGCCCAGTGGGGGAGAAGCTCTGGAAACACCATATATTTT.

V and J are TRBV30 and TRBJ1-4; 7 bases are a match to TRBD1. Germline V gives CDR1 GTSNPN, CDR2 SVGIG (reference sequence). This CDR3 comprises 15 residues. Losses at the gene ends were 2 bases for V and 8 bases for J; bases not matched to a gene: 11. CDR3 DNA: TGTGCCTGGAGTCCAGGGAGACAGGGAGGGGAAAAACTGTTTTTT. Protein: CAWSPGRQGGEKLFF.

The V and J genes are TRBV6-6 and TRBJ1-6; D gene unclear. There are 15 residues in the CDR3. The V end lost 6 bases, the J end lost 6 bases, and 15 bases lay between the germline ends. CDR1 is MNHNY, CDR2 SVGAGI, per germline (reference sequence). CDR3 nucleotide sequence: TGTGCCAGCAGCGCCCGGGTCCGGGGTAATTCACCCCTCCACTTT. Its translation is CASSARVRGNSPLHF.

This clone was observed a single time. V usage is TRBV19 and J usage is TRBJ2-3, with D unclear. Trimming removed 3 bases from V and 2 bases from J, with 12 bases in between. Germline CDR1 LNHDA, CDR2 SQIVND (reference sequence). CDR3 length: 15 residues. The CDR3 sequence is CASSMTGSATDTQYF. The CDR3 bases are TGTGCCAGTAGTATGACCGGCTCCGCCACAGATACGCAGTATTTT.

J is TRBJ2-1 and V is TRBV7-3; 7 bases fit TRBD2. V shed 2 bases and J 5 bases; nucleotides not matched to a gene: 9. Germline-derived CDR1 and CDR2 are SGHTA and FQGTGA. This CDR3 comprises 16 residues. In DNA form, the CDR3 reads TGTGCCAGCAGCTTACTGTCCGGGAGGAGCCACAATGAGCAGTTCTTC. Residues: CASSLLSGRSHNEQFF.

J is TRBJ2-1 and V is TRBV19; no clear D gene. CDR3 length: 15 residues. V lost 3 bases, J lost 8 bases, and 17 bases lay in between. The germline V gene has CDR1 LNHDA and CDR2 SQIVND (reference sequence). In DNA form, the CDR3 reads TGTGCCAGTAGTATCTACTCGGGTTTTTCGGATGAGCAGTTCTTC. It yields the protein CASSIYSGFSDEQFF.

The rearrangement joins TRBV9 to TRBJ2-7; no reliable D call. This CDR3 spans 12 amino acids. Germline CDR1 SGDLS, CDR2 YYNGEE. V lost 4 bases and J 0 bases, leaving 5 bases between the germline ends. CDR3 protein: CASSLSSYEQYF. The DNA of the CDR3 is TGTGCCAGCAGCTTAAGCTCCTACGAGCAGTACTTC. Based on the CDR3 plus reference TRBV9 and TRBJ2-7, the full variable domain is DSGVTQTPKHLITATGQRVTLRCSPRSGDLSVYWYQQSLDQGLQFLIQYYNGEERAKGNILERFSAQQFPDLHSELNLSSLELGDSALYFCASSLSSYEQYFGPGTRLTVT.

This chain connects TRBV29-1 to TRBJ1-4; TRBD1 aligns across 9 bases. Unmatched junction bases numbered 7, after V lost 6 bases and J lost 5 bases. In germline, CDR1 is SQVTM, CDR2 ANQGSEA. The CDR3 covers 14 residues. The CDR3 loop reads CSVRTGGKNEKLFF. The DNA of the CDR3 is TGCAGCGTCAGAACAGGGGGCAAAAATGAAAAACTGTTTTTT.

CDR3 sequence: CASSRYNEQFF. In DNA form, the CDR3 reads TGTGCCAGCAGCCGCTACAATGAGCAGTTCTTC. V and J are TRBV6-1 and TRBJ2-1; D not certain. The germline CDR1 and CDR2 sequences are MNHNS and SASEGT. Deletions cut 6 bases from V and 3 bases from J, with 3 bases between. The length of the CDR3 is 11 residues.

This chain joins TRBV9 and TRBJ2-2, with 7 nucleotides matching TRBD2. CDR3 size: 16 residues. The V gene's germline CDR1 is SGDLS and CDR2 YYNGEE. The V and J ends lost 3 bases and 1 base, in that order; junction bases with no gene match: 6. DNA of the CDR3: TGTGCCAGCAGCGGAACAAGCGGGGTGAACACCGGGGAGCTGTTTTTT. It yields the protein CASSGTSGVNTGELFF.